This TCR beta chain was sequenced in a study of T-cell memory formation after mild COVID-19. General observations from the study: Unconfirmed was the SARS-CoV-2 specificity of second-wave clones that peaked on day 37. Later expanders leaned toward CD4+, whereas clones contracting from day 15 to 85 were balanced CD4/CD8. Clones that contracted clustered mainly in CM and EM if CD4+ and in EMRA if CD8+.

In germline, CDR1 is LGHNA, CDR2 YNFKEQ. Trimming removed 1 base from V and 0 bases from J, with 13 bases in between. The CDR3 has 17 residues. A 5'RACE reaction primed in the constant segment made cDNA libraries of TCR alpha and TCR beta, and these carried sample barcodes and UMIs. TCRdb ran MiXCR on the 5' RACE reads and lists one entry per CDR3 protein. Of hundreds of thousands of distinct CDR3 sequences in the sample, about 15% were seen once. A remark on this clonotype: The antigen is undetermined.

The V call is TRBV4-2, the J call TRBJ2-4, with D unresolved. This receptor was taken from a man younger than 35 who had mild COVID-19 (a few samples of this study predate the infection). Cell type and time point are not known. Sequencing used PBMCs or a T cell subset sorted from them (not recorded which). CDR3 in amino acids: CASSQANSALAKNIQYF. The DNA of the CDR3 is TGTGCCAGCAGCCAAGCGAATTCGGCTTTAGCCAAAAACATTCAGTACTTC.